A selection of T cell receptor beta chains follows, all from one sample in a study of blood T cell repertoires in COVID-19. The assay was immunoSEQ multiplex PCR, and TCRdb's table has in-frame clones only and misses some. The sample lists 150,000 to 250,000 clones, 94% occurring once. The sequenced sample was peripheral blood. The receptors derive from a young man with COVID-19, enrolled during active disease. CDR3s include the opening cysteine and the closing phenylalanine or tryptophan. Each record gives: D gene, J gene, V gene, CDR3 protein, CDR3 DNA. A D gene is named only where the DNA matches it firmly.

d_gene: -
j_gene: TRBJ2-1
v_gene: TRBV30
CDR3aa: CAWSPPPLNEQFF
CDR3nt: TGTGCCTGGAGTCCCCCACCTCTAAATGAGCAGTTCTTC

d_gene: -
j_gene: TRBJ2-2
v_gene: TRBV2
CDR3aa: CASSTGFGELFF
CDR3nt: TGTGCCAGCAGCACAGGGTTCGGGGAGCTGTTTTTT

d_gene: -
j_gene: TRBJ1-2
v_gene: TRBV5-6
CDR3aa: CASSLGSGHYGYTF
CDR3nt: TGTGCCAGCAGCTTGGGATCTGGGCACTATGGCTACACCTTC

d_gene: -
j_gene: TRBJ1-1
v_gene: TRBV2
CDR3aa: CASSGYRSTEAFF
CDR3nt: TGTGCCAGCAGTGGGTACAGATCCACTGAAGCTTTCTTT

d_gene: TRBD1
j_gene: TRBJ2-7
v_gene: TRBV7-2
CDR3aa: CASSLDRGLYEQYF
CDR3nt: TGTGCCAGCAGCTTAGACAGGGGGCTGTACGAGCAGTACTTC

d_gene: -
j_gene: TRBJ1-4
v_gene: TRBV3-1/TRBV3-2
CDR3aa: CASSQNKGLDEKLFF
CDR3nt: TGTGCCAGCAGCCAAAACAAGGGGCTGGATGAAAAACTGTTTTTT

d_gene: TRBD1
j_gene: TRBJ1-3
v_gene: TRBV2
CDR3aa: CASKAGTGDFSGNTIYF
CDR3nt: TGTGCCAGCAAGGCAGGGACAGGAGATTTCTCTGGAAACACCATATATTTT

d_gene: -
j_gene: TRBJ1-3
v_gene: TRBV19
CDR3aa: CASRLGQTSGNTIYF
CDR3nt: TGTGCCAGTCGCCTAGGACAGACGTCTGGAAACACCATATATTTT

d_gene: -
j_gene: TRBJ2-5
v_gene: TRBV27
CDR3aa: CASSLSTLLGGETQYF
CDR3nt: TGTGCCAGCAGTTTATCCACACTGTTAGGGGGAGAGACCCAGTACTTC

d_gene: TRBD1
j_gene: TRBJ1-4
v_gene: TRBV7-9
CDR3aa: CASSPGTEGKLFF
CDR3nt: TGTGCCAGCAGCCCGGGGACAGAAGGAAAACTGTTTTTT

d_gene: -
j_gene: TRBJ2-2
v_gene: TRBV9
CDR3aa: CASSVGQAPAAGELFF
CDR3nt: TGTGCCAGCAGCGTAGGGCAGGCCCCTGCCGCCGGGGAGCTGTTTTTT

d_gene: -
j_gene: TRBJ1-2
v_gene: TRBV12-3/TRBV12-4
CDR3aa: CASGRDYGYTF
CDR3nt: TGTGCCAGTGGGAGAGACTATGGCTACACCTTC

d_gene: TRBD1
j_gene: TRBJ1-1
v_gene: TRBV6-5
CDR3aa: CASRDRVAEAFF
CDR3nt: TGTGCCAGCAGAGACAGGGTCGCTGAAGCTTTCTTT

d_gene: -
j_gene: TRBJ1-6
v_gene: TRBV18
CDR3aa: CASSLRQDSNSPLHF
CDR3nt: TGTGCCAGCTCACTTCGACAGGACTCCAATTCACCCCTCCACTTT

d_gene: TRBD2
j_gene: TRBJ2-5
v_gene: TRBV7-2
CDR3aa: CASSSLAGRETQYF
CDR3nt: TGTGCCAGCAGCTCACTAGCGGGGAGGGAGACCCAGTACTTC

d_gene: TRBD1
j_gene: TRBJ2-5
v_gene: TRBV7-7
CDR3aa: CASSLGQGGQETQYF
CDR3nt: TGTGCCAGCAGCCTGGGACAGGGGGGGCAAGAGACCCAGTACTTC

d_gene: TRBD1
j_gene: TRBJ1-2
v_gene: TRBV10-3
CDR3aa: CAISDGQGGGYTF
CDR3nt: TGTGCCATCAGTGACGGACAGGGAGGAGGCTACACCTTC

d_gene: -
j_gene: TRBJ1-2
v_gene: TRBV7-9
CDR3aa: CASSWSGTSRNYGYTF
CDR3nt: TGTGCCAGCAGCTGGAGTGGGACAAGCCGAAACTATGGCTACACCTTC

d_gene: TRBD1
j_gene: TRBJ1-5
v_gene: TRBV11-2
CDR3aa: CASSLDWGQNQPQHF
CDR3nt: TGTGCCAGCAGCTTAGATTGGGGACAGAATCAGCCCCAGCATTTT

d_gene: -
j_gene: TRBJ2-3
v_gene: TRBV6-5
CDR3aa: CASSLDTSTDTQYF
CDR3nt: TGTGCCAGCAGTCTCGACACTAGCACAGATACGCAGTATTTT

d_gene: TRBD2
j_gene: TRBJ2-3
v_gene: TRBV27
CDR3aa: CASSSVRGGSDTQYF
CDR3nt: TGTGCCAGCAGTTCGGTCCGGGGGGGGTCAGATACGCAGTATTTT

d_gene: -
j_gene: TRBJ2-3
v_gene: TRBV30
CDR3aa: CAWGPGGAADTQYF
CDR3nt: TGTGCCTGGGGCCCCGGCGGGGCCGCAGATACGCAGTATTTT

d_gene: TRBD2
j_gene: TRBJ2-3
v_gene: TRBV6-5
CDR3aa: CASSYSSSGGVDTQYF
CDR3nt: TGTGCCAGCAGTTACTCGAGTAGCGGGGGGGTAGATACGCAGTATTTT

d_gene: -
j_gene: TRBJ1-1
v_gene: TRBV19
CDR3aa: CASITSGYTEAFF
CDR3nt: TGTGCCAGTATTACCTCGGGGTACACTGAAGCTTTCTTT

d_gene: -
j_gene: TRBJ2-5
v_gene: TRBV29-1
CDR3aa: CSVHLGSKETQYF
CDR3nt: TGCAGCGTTCATTTAGGGAGTAAAGAGACCCAGTACTTC

d_gene: -
j_gene: TRBJ2-5
v_gene: TRBV7-2
CDR3aa: CASSLVGGETQYF
CDR3nt: TGTGCCAGCAGCTTAGTAGGGGGAGAGACCCAGTACTTC

d_gene: TRBD1
j_gene: TRBJ2-1
v_gene: TRBV6-1
CDR3aa: CASSAFSGQGLGEQFF
CDR3nt: TGTGCCAGCAGTGCGTTTTCGGGACAGGGGCTAGGTGAGCAGTTCTTC

d_gene: -
j_gene: TRBJ2-5
v_gene: TRBV7-2
CDR3aa: CASSLWDKETQYF
CDR3nt: TGTGCCAGCAGCTTATGGGACAAAGAGACCCAGTACTTC

d_gene: TRBD2
j_gene: TRBJ2-1
v_gene: TRBV7-9
CDR3aa: CASSETSGGYEQFF
CDR3nt: TGTGCCAGCAGCGAGACTAGCGGGGGTTATGAGCAGTTCTTC

d_gene: -
j_gene: TRBJ1-1
v_gene: TRBV29-1
CDR3aa: CSVASVFWGENTEAFF
CDR3nt: TGCAGCGTAGCATCAGTCTTCTGGGGGGAGAACACTGAAGCTTTCTTT

d_gene: TRBD1
j_gene: TRBJ1-1
v_gene: TRBV6-1
CDR3aa: CASSGGGGRGLNTEAFF
CDR3nt: TGTGCCAGCAGTGGAGGAGGGGGCAGGGGACTGAACACTGAAGCTTTCTTT

d_gene: -
j_gene: TRBJ1-2
v_gene: TRBV5-1
CDR3aa: CASTAGEYGYTF
CDR3nt: TGCGCCAGCACGGCAGGGGAATATGGCTACACCTTC

d_gene: -
j_gene: TRBJ1-5
v_gene: TRBV10-2
CDR3aa: CASSESGVEGDNQPQHF
CDR3nt: TGCGCCAGCAGTGAGTCTGGGGTAGAAGGGGACAATCAGCCCCAGCATTTT

d_gene: TRBD1
j_gene: TRBJ1-3
v_gene: TRBV5-1
CDR3aa: CASSWGQEAGNTIYF
CDR3nt: TGCGCCAGCAGCTGGGGACAGGAGGCTGGAAACACCATATATTTT

d_gene: -
j_gene: TRBJ2-2
v_gene: TRBV2
CDR3aa: CASSGTSNTGELFF
CDR3nt: TGTGCCAGCAGTGGCACATCGAACACCGGGGAGCTGTTTTTT

d_gene: TRBD2
j_gene: TRBJ2-4
v_gene: TRBV5-1
CDR3aa: CASSAGLAGGRRLAKNIQYF
CDR3nt: TGCGCCAGCAGCGCGGGACTAGCGGGGGGAAGAAGACTAGCCAAAAACATTCAGTACTTC

d_gene: -
j_gene: TRBJ1-1
v_gene: TRBV9
CDR3aa: CASSVGRGMDTEAFF
CDR3nt: TGTGCCAGCAGCGTAGGGCGGGGGATGGACACTGAAGCTTTCTTT

d_gene: -
j_gene: TRBJ1-2
v_gene: TRBV7-9
CDR3aa: CASSFAQNYGYTF
CDR3nt: TGTGCCAGCAGCTTCGCACAGAACTATGGCTACACCTTC

d_gene: TRBD1
j_gene: TRBJ1-6
v_gene: TRBV9
CDR3aa: CASSVGGQGARNSPLHF
CDR3nt: TGTGCCAGCAGCGTAGGTGGACAGGGGGCGCGGAATTCACCCCTCCACTTT

d_gene: TRBD1
j_gene: TRBJ2-7
v_gene: TRBV19
CDR3aa: CASSYRGVSYEQYF
CDR3nt: TGTGCCAGTAGTTACAGGGGTGTCTCCTACGAGCAGTACTTC